These T cell receptor beta chains were read from a single sample in a study of tumor-infiltrating lymphocytes in primary liver carcinoma. TCRdb reprocessed the multiplex PCR reads via MiXCR and lists one record per CDR3 protein. The sample has approximately 320,000 distinct CDR3 sequences, approximately 54% seen once. The specimen was peripheral blood. All receptors come from a woman aged 30 to 39 with primary liver carcinoma and hepatitis B virus infection. CDR3s include the opening cysteine and the closing phenylalanine or tryptophan. D genes are given only for firm matches. Clone size is stated in some rows and not others, as once, few, many or a class when expanded.

>TRBJ1-1|once|.|TRBV12-3/TRBV12-4
CANSPTGSISNTEAFF
TGTGCCAACAGCCCGACAGGAAGTATCTCGAACACTGAAGCTTTCTTT
>TRBJ2-7|many|TRBD2|TRBV6-2/TRBV6-3
CASRGYGRTYEQYF
TGTGCCAGCAGAGGCTACGGGAGGACCTACGAGCAGTACTTC
>TRBJ2-1|.|TRBD1|TRBV10-3
CAISDPGQGRANEQFF
TGTGCCATCAGTGACCCTGGACAGGGAAGGGCCAATGAGCAGTTCTTC
>TRBJ2-3|.|TRBD2|TRBV6-2/TRBV6-3
CVSRAGGGTQYF
TGTGTCAGCAGGGCGGGAGGAGGTACGCAGTATTTT
>TRBJ2-6|once|.|TRBV5-5
CASSLYYDSGANILTF
TGTGCCAGCAGCTTGTATTACGACTCTGGGGCCAACATCCTGACTTTC
>TRBJ2-2|few|.|TRBV24-1
CATSDQRTEGLAGELFF
TGTGCCACCAGTGATCAACGGACAGAGGGGTTAGCCGGGGAGCTGTTTTTT
>TRBJ1-1|.|.|TRBV7-3
CASSLFIGEAFF
TGTGCCAGCAGCTTATTTATAGGTGAAGCTTTCTTT
>TRBJ2-7|.|TRBD2|TRBV4-1
CASSQDRVLAGGPIIF
TGCGCCAGCAGCCAAGATCGTGTACTAGCGGGGGGACCTATAATATTC
>TRBJ2-5|.|.|TRBV10-3
CAIGGQDTGTQYF
TGTGCCATCGGGGGGCAGGACACCGGGACCCAGTACTTC
>TRBJ2-4|few|.|TRBV28
CASGTTIQYF
TGTGCCAGCGGTACCACCATTCAGTACTTC
>TRBJ2-1|.|.|TRBV28
CASRRGGGHYNEQFF
TGTGCCAGCAGAAGAGGAGGCGGGCACTACAATGAGCAGTTCTTC
>TRBJ1-5|.|.|TRBV28
CASNSGTVYSNPPQHF
TGCGCCAGCAATTCCGGGACGGTGTATAGCAATCCGCCCCAGCATTTT
>TRBJ2-1|.|TRBD2|TRBV11-1
CASTLTSGTVLEQFF
TGCGCCAGCACCCTGACTAGCGGGACGGTTCTGGAGCAGTTCTTC
>TRBJ2-7|many|.|TRBV29-1
CSVEWQNYEQYF
TGCAGCGTTGAATGGCAAAACTACGAGCAGTACTTC
>TRBJ2-1|few|.|TRBV12-3/TRBV12-4
CASSPATYNEQFF
TGTGCCAGCAGTCCCGCGACCTACAATGAGCAGTTCTTC
>TRBJ2-7|.|.|TRBV14
CASSQERSRQCF
TGTGCCAGCAGCCAAGAGAGGTCAAGGCAGTGCTTC
>TRBJ1-4|few|TRBD1|TRBV28
CASSFRGRDEKLFF
TGTGCCAGCAGTTTCAGGGGGCGCGATGAAAAACTGTTTTTT
>TRBJ2-3|.|TRBD2|TRBV11-3
CASSLDTWAGALLDTDTQYF
TGTGCCAGCAGCTTAGATACTTGGGCGGGAGCGCTCCTTGACACAGATACGCAGTATTTT
>TRBJ2-3|.|TRBD1|TRBV11-2
CASNLRGPGTDTQYF
TGTGCCAGCAATTTAAGGGGGCCGGGCACAGATACGCAGTATTTT
>TRBJ1-1|few|.|TRBV19
CASSMKANTEAFF
TGTGCCAGTAGTATGAAGGCGAACACTGAAGCTTTCTTT
>TRBJ2-1|.|.|TRBV6-1
CASSGRGTERNEQFF
TGTGCCAGCAGTGGAAGGGGGACCGAACGCAATGAGCAGTTCTTC
>TRBJ2-7|once|TRBD2|TRBV4-1
CASSQDGPSGITYEQYF
TGCGCCAGCAGCCAAGATGGCCCCAGCGGGATAACCTACGAGCAGTACTTC
>TRBJ2-5|few|.|TRBV7-9
CASSHGQRETQYF
TGTGCCAGCAGCCATGGACAGAGAGAGACCCAGTACTTC
>TRBJ1-5|.|.|TRBV6-2/TRBV6-3
CASSYLRGSNQPQHF
TGTGCCAGCAGTTACTTGAGAGGCAGCAATCAGCCCCAGCATTTT
>TRBJ2-1|.|.|TRBV7-9
CASSFELTEQFF
TGTGCCAGCAGCTTTGAGTTAACTGAGCAGTTCTTC
>TRBJ1-3|.|TRBD1|TRBV12-3/TRBV12-4
CASRGGTGPGNTIYF
TGTGCCAGCAGGGGCGGGACAGGGCCTGGAAACACCATATATTTT
>TRBJ1-2|many|TRBD1|TRBV6-6
CASIVPGTGGGGYTF
TGTGCCAGCATCGTTCCCGGGACAGGGGGTGGAGGCTACACCTTC
>TRBJ2-3|many|TRBD2|TRBV4-2
CASSQDRGLAGSTDTQYF
TGTGCCAGCAGCCAAGATCGAGGACTAGCGGGATCCACAGATACGCAGTATTTT
>TRBJ2-3|.|TRBD2|TRBV11-3
CASKRGGGRADAQYF
TGTGCCAGCAAGCGCGGGGGGGGTCGAGCAGATGCGCAGTATTTC
>TRBJ1-4|.|.|TRBV14
CASSQEWDRINEKLFF
TGTGCCAGCAGCCAAGAATGGGACCGAATTAATGAGAAACTGTTTTTT
>TRBJ2-7|.|.|TRBV14
CASSHLDQSYEQYF
TGTGCCAGCAGCCACCTTGACCAATCCTACGAGCAGTACTTC
>TRBJ2-3|.|.|TRBV4-1
CASSQVVTSTDTQYF
TGCGCCAGCAGCCAAGTCGTAACTAGCACAGATACGCAGTATTTT
>TRBJ2-5|.|.|TRBV7-8
CASSFPGAQGTQYF
TGTGCCAGCAGCTTCCCCGGGGCCCAGGGGACCCAGTACTTC
>TRBJ2-1|.|TRBD2|TRBV24-1
CATSDQTSSSYNEQFF
TGTGCCACCAGTGACCAGACTAGCTCTTCCTACAATGAGCAGTTCTTC
>TRBJ1-5|.|.|TRBV12-3/TRBV12-4
CANGARWGGNQPQHF
TGTGCCAACGGCGCAAGATGGGGCGGCAATCAGCCCCAGCATTTT
>TRBJ2-7|.|.|TRBV4-1
CASSRPGGYEQYF
TGCGCCAGCAGCCGTCCCGGTGGTTACGAGCAGTACTTC
>TRBJ1-3|.|.|TRBV12-3/TRBV12-4
CASSLATTGNTIYF
TGTGCCAGCAGTTTAGCGACAACTGGAAACACCATATATTTT
>TRBJ1-4|.|.|TRBV5-1
CASSPGRDEKLFF
TGCGCCAGCAGCCCTGGACGGGATGAAAAACTGTTTTTT
>TRBJ1-4|few|TRBD1|TRBV6-6
CASNSRDRVNEKLFF
TGTGCCAGCAATTCCCGGGACAGGGTAAACGAAAAACTGTTTTTT
>TRBJ2-2|many|.|TRBV11-2
CASSPQATNTGELFF
TGTGCCAGCAGTCCACAGGCGACGAACACCGGGGAGCTGTTTTTT
>TRBJ1-1|.|.|TRBV29-1
CSVEDLDRRDTEAFF
TGCAGCGTTGAAGATCTCGACAGGCGGGATACTGAAGCTTTCTTT
>TRBJ1-2|.|.|TRBV4-3
CVSNAELEIYGYTF
TGTGTCAGCAACGCTGAGTTGGAGATCTATGGCTACACCTTC
>TRBJ2-7|.|.|TRBV4-1
CASSSAVPPYEQYF
TGCGCCAGCAGCTCCGCTGTACCTCCCTACGAGCAGTACTTC
>TRBJ2-5|.|TRBD2|TRBV6-5
CASGWVTSVETQYF
TGTGCCAGCGGCTGGGTGACTAGCGTAGAGACCCAGTACTTC
>TRBJ2-7|.|.|TRBV29-1
CSVVWSHRQYF
TGCAGCGTTGTGTGGTCCCACAGGCAGTACTTC
>TRBJ2-2|once|TRBD2|TRBV11-1
CANSLSPFGRGGLTRELFF
TGTGCCAACAGCTTGTCCCCCTTCGGACGGGGGGGCCTCACCAGGGAGCTGTTTTTT
>TRBJ1-3|.|.|TRBV5-6
CASSWPGSPFSGNTIYF
TGTGCCAGCAGCTGGCCGGGCAGCCCGTTCTCTGGAAACACCATATATTTT
>TRBJ1-5|.|.|TRBV6-1
CASSERSGRAVDTQHF
TGTGCCAGCAGTGAACGTAGCGGGAGGGCCGTAGATACGCAGCATTTT
>TRBJ1-1|.|TRBD1|TRBV6-1
CASSAPGTGWGVNTEAFF
TGTGCCAGCAGCGCACCCGGGACAGGGTGGGGAGTGAACACTGAAGCTTTCTTT
>TRBJ2-5|.|TRBD1|TRBV11-1
CASSIAETGAVEQYF
TGTGCCAGCAGCATAGCCGAGACAGGGGCGGTTGAGCAGTACTTC
>TRBJ2-7|few|TRBD1|TRBV4-1
CASSQGQGRKVGFYEQYF
TGCGCCAGCAGCCAAGGACAGGGGAGGAAAGTAGGTTTCTACGAGCAGTACTTC
>TRBJ1-5|.|.|TRBV6-2/TRBV6-3
CTSTDRRGAGSQPQHF
TGTACCAGCACGGATCGAAGGGGTGCGGGAAGTCAGCCCCAGCATTTT
>TRBJ2-7|.|.|TRBV11-3
CVSSVEGLGAYEQYF
TGTGTCAGCAGCGTCGAAGGGCTGGGGGCGTACGAGCAGTACTTC